Listed here are 8 T cell receptor beta chains from one sample, sequenced in a study of shared clonotypes between healthy human individuals. Profiled with immunoSEQ multiplex PCR; TCRdb holds only in-frame clones, not every one. The data show roughly 2,300,000 clones, with about nine tenths seen just once and 0.37% held by the top ten. Sequencing was performed on naive CD4+ T cells from PBMCs. Subset defined: CD45RA+ positively selected. Source of these receptors: a man aged 18-30 years in good health. Some clones in this sample may be carry-over from other donors' samples.

Details on this clone: At the DNA level, this CDR3 is encoded by other sequences in the same sample as well. The chain uses TRBV18 and TRBJ1-1; TRBD1 is a possible D gene (6 bases). CDR3 length: 14 residues. Per the germline V gene, CDR1 is KGHSH and CDR2 is LQKENI. Trimming cost V 3 bases and J 2 bases, with 10 bases left between them. In DNA form, the CDR3 reads TGTGCCAGCTCACCCCGGGACAAAAACACTGAAGCTTTCTTT. The encoded protein is CASSPRDKNTEAFF.

The chain combines TRBV7-9 with TRBJ1-4; no definite D call. Germline V gene sequence: CDR1 SEHNR, CDR2 FQNEAQ (reference sequence). V was clipped by 6 bases and J by 2 bases, with 13 bases between them. This CDR3 spans 15 amino acids. The CDR3, as DNA: TGTGCCAGCAGTGCCGACGGGGTGACTAATGAAAAACTGTTTTTT. It encodes CASSADGVTNEKLFF.

This chain joins TRBV10-3 and TRBJ1-2, with a possible D match to TRBD1 (6 bases). There are 15 residues in the CDR3. Germline lookup yields CDR1 ENHRY and CDR2 SYGVKD. V dropped 3 bases and J dropped 6 bases, with 17 bases sitting between them. CDR3 in amino acids: CAISEIWGRSNGYTF. In DNA, the CDR3 is TGTGCCATCAGTGAAATTTGGGGGCGGTCGAATGGCTACACCTTC.

The chain is built from TRBV6-6 and TRBJ1-1; a possible D gene is TRBD1 (5 bases). The V and J ends lost 8 bases and 5 bases respectively, with 15 bases between them. This CDR3 has 13 amino acids. Germline assignment: CDR1 MNHNY and CDR2 SVGAGI (reference sequence). The CDR3 loop is CASSAGGSTEAFF. In DNA, the CDR3 is TGTGCCAGCTCGGCGGGGGGGAGTACTGAAGCTTTCTTT.

The chain couples TRBV7-6 to TRBJ1-1; D is uncertain. Trimming cost V 0 bases and J 4 bases, with 12 bases left between them. CDR1 is SGHVS and CDR2 is FNYEAQ in the germline V gene. This CDR3 has 15 amino acids. The CDR3 region has the DNA TGTGCCAGCAGCTTAGCCGGGCTTGCTATCACTGAAGCTTTCTTT. Translation: CASSLAGLAITEAFF. Combining the CDR3 with reference TRBV7-6 and TRBJ1-1 gives the whole variable domain GAGVSQSPRYKVTKRGQDVALRCDPISGHVSLYWYRQALGQGPEFLTYFNYEAQQDKSGLPNDRFSAERPEGSISTLTIQRTEQRDSAMYRCASSLAGLAITEAFFGQGTRLTVV.

The chain couples TRBV5-1 to TRBJ1-4, with D uncertain. CDR1 and CDR2 (germline): SGHRS, YFSETQ. CDR3 length: 15 residues. V dropped 4 bases and J dropped 4 bases, with 14 bases sitting between them. The CDR3, as DNA: TGCGCCAGCAGCCTAAAGCGGGCCTATAATGAAAAACTGTTTTTT. It specifies CASSLKRAYNEKLFF.

This chain uses TRBV6-5 with TRBJ1-1; D might be TRBD1 (6 bases). V lost 6 bases and J lost 1, with 12 bases in between. The CDR3 extends over 14 amino acids. From germline, CDR1 is MNHEY and CDR2 SVGAGI. CDR3 coding DNA: TGTGCCAGCAGACAGGGCTTTGCGAACACTGAAGCTTTCTTT. Its translation: CASRQGFANTEAFF.

The chain couples TRBV2 to TRBJ1-2, with TRBD1 as a possible D gene (6 bases). Germline V CDR1 and CDR2: SNHLY, FYNNEI. CDR3 length: 17 residues. V lost 7 bases and J lost 0, with 21 bases in between. CDR3 sequence: CASKGGDTQETNYGYTF. DNA for the CDR3: TGTGCCAGCAAAGGGGGGGACACCCAGGAAACTAACTATGGCTACACCTTC.